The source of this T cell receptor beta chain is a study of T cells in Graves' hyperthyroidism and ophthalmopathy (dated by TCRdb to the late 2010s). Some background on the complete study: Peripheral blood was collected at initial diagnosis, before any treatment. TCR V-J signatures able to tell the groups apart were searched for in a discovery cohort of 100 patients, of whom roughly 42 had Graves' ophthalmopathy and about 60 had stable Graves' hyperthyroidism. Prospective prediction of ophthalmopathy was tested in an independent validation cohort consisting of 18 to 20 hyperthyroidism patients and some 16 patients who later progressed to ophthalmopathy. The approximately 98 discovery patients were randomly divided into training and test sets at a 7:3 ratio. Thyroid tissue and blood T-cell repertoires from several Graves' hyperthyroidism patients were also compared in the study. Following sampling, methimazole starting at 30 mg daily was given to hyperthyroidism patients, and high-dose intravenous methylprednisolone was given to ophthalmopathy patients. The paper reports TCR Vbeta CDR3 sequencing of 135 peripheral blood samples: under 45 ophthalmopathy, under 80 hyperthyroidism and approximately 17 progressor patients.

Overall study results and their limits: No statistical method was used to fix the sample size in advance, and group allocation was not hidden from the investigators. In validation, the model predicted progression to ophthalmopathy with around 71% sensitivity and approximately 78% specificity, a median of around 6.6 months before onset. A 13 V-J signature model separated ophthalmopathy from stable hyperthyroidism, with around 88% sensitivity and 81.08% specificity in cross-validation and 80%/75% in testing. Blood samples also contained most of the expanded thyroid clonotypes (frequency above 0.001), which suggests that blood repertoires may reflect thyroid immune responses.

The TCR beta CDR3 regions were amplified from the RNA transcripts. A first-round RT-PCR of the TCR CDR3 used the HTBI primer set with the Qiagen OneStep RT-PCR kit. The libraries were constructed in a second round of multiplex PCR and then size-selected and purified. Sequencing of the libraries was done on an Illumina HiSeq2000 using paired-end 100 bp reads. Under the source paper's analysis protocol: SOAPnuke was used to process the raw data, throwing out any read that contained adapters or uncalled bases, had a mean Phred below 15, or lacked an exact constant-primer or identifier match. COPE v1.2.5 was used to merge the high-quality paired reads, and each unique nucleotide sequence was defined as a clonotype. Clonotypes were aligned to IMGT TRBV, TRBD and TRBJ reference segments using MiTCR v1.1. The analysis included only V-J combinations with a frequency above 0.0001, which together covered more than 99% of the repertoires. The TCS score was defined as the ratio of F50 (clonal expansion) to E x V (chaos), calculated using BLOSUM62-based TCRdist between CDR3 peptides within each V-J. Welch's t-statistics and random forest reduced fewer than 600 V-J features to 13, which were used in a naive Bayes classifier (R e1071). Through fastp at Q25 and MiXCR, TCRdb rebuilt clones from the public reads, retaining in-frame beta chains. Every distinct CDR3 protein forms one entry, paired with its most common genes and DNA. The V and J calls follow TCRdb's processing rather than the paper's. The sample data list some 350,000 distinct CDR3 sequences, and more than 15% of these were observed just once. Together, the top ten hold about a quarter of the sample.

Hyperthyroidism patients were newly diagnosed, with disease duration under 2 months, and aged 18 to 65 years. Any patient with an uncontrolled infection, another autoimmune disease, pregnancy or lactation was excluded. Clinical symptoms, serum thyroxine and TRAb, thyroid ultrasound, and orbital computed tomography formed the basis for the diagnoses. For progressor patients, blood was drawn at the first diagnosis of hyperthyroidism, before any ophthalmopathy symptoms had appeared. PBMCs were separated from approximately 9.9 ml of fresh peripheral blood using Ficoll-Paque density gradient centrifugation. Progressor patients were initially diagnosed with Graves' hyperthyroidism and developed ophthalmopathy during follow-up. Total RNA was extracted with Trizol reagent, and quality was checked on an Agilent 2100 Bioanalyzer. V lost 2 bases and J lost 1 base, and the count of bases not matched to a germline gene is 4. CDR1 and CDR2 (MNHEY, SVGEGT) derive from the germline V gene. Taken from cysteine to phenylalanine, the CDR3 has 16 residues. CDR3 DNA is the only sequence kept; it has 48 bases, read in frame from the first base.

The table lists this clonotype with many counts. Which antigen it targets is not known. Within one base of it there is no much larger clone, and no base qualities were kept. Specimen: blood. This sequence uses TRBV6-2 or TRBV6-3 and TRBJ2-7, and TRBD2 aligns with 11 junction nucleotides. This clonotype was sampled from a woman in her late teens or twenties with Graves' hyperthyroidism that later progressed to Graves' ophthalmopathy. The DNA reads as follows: TGTGCCAGCAGTTACACTAGCGGGAGTTTATCCTACGAGCAGTACTTC. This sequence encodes CASSYTSGSLSYEQYF.